The present entry profiles one T cell receptor beta chain with its context. Original processing notes: Amplification of reference gene primers was used by the study to estimate nucleated cell counts. Profiled with immunoSEQ multiplex PCR; TCRdb holds only in-frame clones, not every one. V and J calls and clone size come straight from that table; D and trimming were deduced from the DNA. This sample has under 300,000 clones; approximately 85% occur once, and the top ten carry approximately 13%. The source of the sample is a study of blood T cell repertoires in COVID-19. Germline V gene lookup returns CDR1 MNHEY and CDR2 SVGAGI. Trimming removed 6 bases from V and 9 bases from J, with 21 bases in between. The CDR3 is 15 residues long.

What was sequenced was peripheral blood. This receptor was taken from a woman aged 55-69 years with active or convalescent COVID-19. V gene TRBV6-5 combines with J gene TRBJ1-5; a possible D gene is TRBD1 (6 bases). The CDR3 reads CASSRDKGSPMPQHF. The CDR3 bases are TGTGCCAGCAGCCGGGACAAGGGGAGCCCAATGCCCCAGCATTTT.